This T cell receptor beta chain was sequenced for a study of blood T cell repertoires in COVID-19. Produced via immunoSEQ multiplex PCR; TCRdb's table is partial and in-frame only. The sample carries around 320,000 clones, nearly 90% recorded once. J lost 4 bases, V lost 1 base, and 5 bases had no gene match. Germline-derived CDR1 and CDR2 are MNHNY and SVGAGI (reference sequence). The length of the CDR3 is 15 residues. Enrollment of patients from Seattle took place during active infection, with longitudinal follow-up. This TCR was recovered from a woman in her twenties or thirties with COVID-19, enrolled during active disease. V is TRBV6-6 and J is TRBJ1-2, with TRBD1 identical over 8 bases. Sequencing used peripheral blood. CDR3 region: CASSYWAGGTYGYTF. CDR3 coding DNA: TGTGCCAGCAGTTACTGGGCAGGGGGCACCTATGGCTACACCTTC.